These T cell receptor beta chains were read from a single sample in a study of shared clonotypes between healthy human individuals. Generated by immunoSEQ multiplex PCR, the TCRdb table keeps only in-frame clones and is missing some. The sample lists about 2,100,000 clones; 85% to 95% were seen once. The sequencing sample was made of naive CD8+ T cells from PBMCs. These TCRs come from a young man in good health. Some clones in this sample may be carry-over from other donors' samples. Both conserved end residues are part of each CDR3. D genes are given only for firm matches. Clone size is shown for a subset of rows, as once, few, many or a class of expanded clone.

v_call	d_call	clone_size	j_call	cdr3_aa	cdr3_nt
TRBV5-1	TRBD2	.	TRBJ2-1	CASSVGLATYNEQFF	TGCGCCAGCAGCGTGGGACTAGCAACCTACAATGAGCAGTTCTTC
TRBV7-8	.	.	TRBJ2-1	CASNTLTYNEQFF	TGTGCCAGCAACACACTGACCTACAATGAGCAGTTCTTC
TRBV2	.	.	TRBJ1-2	CASRTYGYTF	TGTGCCAGCCGTACCTATGGCTACACCTTC
TRBV27	.	.	TRBJ1-1	CASREQGFNEAFF	TGTGCCAGCAGGGAACAGGGTTTCAATGAAGCTTTCTTT
TRBV11-2	.	few	TRBJ1-2	CASTFGRPGIYGYTF	TGTGCCAGCACCTTTGGACGGCCGGGAATCTATGGCTACACCTTC
TRBV9	TRBD2	.	TRBJ2-1	CASSPKSGTSSYNEQFF	TGTGCCAGCAGCCCAAAAAGCGGGACGAGCTCCTACAATGAGCAGTTCTTC
TRBV2	.	.	TRBJ2-5	CASSVDSEVAEETQYF	TGTGCCAGCAGTGTCGATTCGGAGGTGGCAGAAGAGACCCAGTACTTC
TRBV9	.	.	TRBJ2-5	CASSVSGWKTQYF	TGTGCCAGCAGCGTTTCCGGATGGAAGACCCAGTACTTC
TRBV28	.	.	TRBJ2-7	CASSLEAESSYEQYF	TGTGCCAGCAGTTTAGAGGCGGAAAGCTCCTACGAGCAGTACTTC
TRBV9	TRBD2	.	TRBJ2-7	CASSVEGTNYDEQYF	TGTGCCAGCAGCGTAGAAGGGACTAATTATGACGAGCAGTACTTC
TRBV6-5	TRBD1	once	TRBJ2-7	CASSPGQGTWEQYF	TGTGCCAGCAGCCCGGGACAGGGGACCTGGGAGCAGTACTTC
TRBV5-6	TRBD1	.	TRBJ2-7	CASSLGRGSYEQYF	TGTGCCAGCAGCTTGGGCAGGGGGAGCTACGAGCAGTACTTC
TRBV6-1	.	.	TRBJ2-7	CASSDRQGPDYEQYF	TGTGCTAGCAGTGACCGGCAGGGGCCTGATTACGAGCAGTACTTC
TRBV28	.	.	TRBJ2-1	CATGEDNNEQFF	TGTGCCACCGGGGAGGATAACAATGAGCAGTTCTTC
TRBV7-8	TRBD1	.	TRBJ2-1	CASTDRGGNNEQFF	TGTGCCAGCACCGACAGGGGGGGAAACAATGAGCAGTTCTTC
TRBV28	.	.	TRBJ2-7	CASSLLPEGPYEQYF	TGTGCCAGCAGTTTACTACCTGAAGGTCCCTACGAGCAGTACTTC
TRBV30	.	.	TRBJ2-7	CACTPLRRTTYEQYF	TGTGCCTGCACACCGCTGAGGAGAACGACCTACGAGCAGTACTTC
TRBV28	.	.	TRBJ2-2	CASNLVGAVTTGELFF	TGTGCCAGCAACCTGGTCGGGGCGGTCACAACCGGGGAGCTGTTTTTT
TRBV2	.	.	TRBJ2-3	CASSEVNPHRLSADTQYF	TGTGCCAGCAGTGAAGTAAACCCACACAGGTTGTCCGCAGATACGCAGTATTTT
TRBV10-3	TRBD2	.	TRBJ2-2	CAISVFGRGTGELFF	TGTGCCATCAGTGTGTTTGGGAGGGGTACCGGGGAGCTGTTTTTT
TRBV28	.	.	TRBJ1-4	CASSKASDMAGEKLFF	TGTGCCAGCAGCAAAGCCTCAGACATGGCGGGGGAAAAACTGTTTTTT
TRBV25-1	.	.	TRBJ2-3	CASSEWSGPHTQYF	TGTGCCAGCAGTGAATGGTCCGGGCCCCATACGCAGTATTTT
TRBV11-2	TRBD2	.	TRBJ2-7	CASSSGLGVYEQYF	TGTGCCAGCAGCTCGGGACTAGGAGTCTACGAGCAGTACTTC
TRBV6-8	.	.	TRBJ1-4	CAGGLGGELGFTTNEKLFF	TGTGCCGGAGGACTTGGGGGGGAATTAGGATTCACAACTAATGAAAAACTGTTTTTT
TRBV5-1	.	.	TRBJ2-6	CASSLSGSSMGANVLTF	TGCGCCAGCAGCTTGTCGGGCAGTTCGATGGGGGCCAACGTCCTGACTTTC
TRBV27	.	.	TRBJ2-3	CASSSQSGDTQYF	TGTGCCAGCAGTTCTCAGTCCGGAGATACGCAGTATTTT
TRBV27	TRBD2	.	TRBJ2-1	CASSPLRVREIYNEQFF	TGTGCCAGCAGTCCCCTGAGGGTGCGGGAGATCTACAATGAGCAGTTCTTC
TRBV27	.	.	TRBJ1-2	CAAGYGYTF	TGTGCCGCGGGGTATGGCTACACCTTC
TRBV27	.	.	TRBJ2-1	CASSLNSAAYSYNEQFF	TGTGCCAGCAGTTTAAATTCAGCGGCCTACTCCTACAATGAGCAGTTCTTC
TRBV7-6	TRBD2	.	TRBJ2-2	CASSLGRTSGISGELFF	TGTGCCAGCAGCTTAGGCCGGACTAGCGGGATATCCGGGGAGCTGTTTTTT
TRBV19	TRBD1	.	TRBJ1-1	CASSHRQGGGATEAFF	TGTGCCAGTAGTCACCGACAGGGTGGGGGTGCCACTGAAGCTTTCTTT
TRBV7-6	TRBD2	.	TRBJ2-1	CASSALAAPNEQFF	TGTGCCAGCAGCGCACTAGCGGCACCCAATGAGCAGTTCTTC
TRBV7-6	.	.	TRBJ1-1	CASSSVMNTEAFF	TGTGCCAGCAGCTCCGTTATGAACACTGAAGCTTTCTTT
TRBV7-9	.	.	TRBJ2-3	CASSGGTSWSTDTQYF	TGTGCCAGCAGCGGAGGGACAAGTTGGAGCACAGATACGCAGTATTTT
TRBV7-2	.	.	TRBJ2-5	CASGGRLLETQYF	TGTGCCAGCGGGGGAAGGTTGTTAGAGACCCAGTACTTC
TRBV2	.	.	TRBJ2-7	CASSTLQGSYEGQYF	TGTGCCAGCAGTACCTTGCAGGGTAGCTACGAAGGGCAGTACTTC
TRBV4-2	TRBD2	.	TRBJ2-2	CASSQVSSGIPLLNGELFF	TGTGCCAGCAGCCAAGTGTCTAGCGGGATCCCTCTTCTCAACGGGGAGCTGTTTTTT
TRBV6-5	.	.	TRBJ2-1	CASSNRDYNEQFF	TGTGCCAGCAGTAACCGGGACTACAATGAGCAGTTCTTC
TRBV20-1	.	.	TRBJ1-4	CSADNEKLFF	TGCAGTGCTGATAATGAAAAACTGTTTTTT
TRBV19	.	.	TRBJ2-4	CASSPTPGPKNIQYF	TGTGCCAGTAGTCCCACCCCGGGCCCCAAAAACATTCAGTACTTC
TRBV11-2	.	.	TRBJ1-1	CASSPHRAPEAFF	TGTGCCAGCAGCCCCCATAGGGCCCCTGAAGCTTTCTTT
TRBV28	TRBD1	few	TRBJ1-4	CASSQRGQAKLFF	TGTGCCAGCAGTCAGAGGGGACAGGCAAAACTGTTTTTT
TRBV9	.	.	TRBJ2-7	CASSLNPQSDSYEQYF	TGTGCCAGCAGTCTCAACCCACAGTCGGACTCCTACGAGCAGTACTTC
TRBV19	.	.	TRBJ2-7	CASRLDGSYEQYF	TGTGCCAGTAGACTGGACGGGTCCTACGAGCAGTACTTC
TRBV7-9	.	.	TRBJ1-1	CASSGGRLEAFF	TGTGCCAGCAGCGGCGGACGGCTTGAAGCTTTCTTT
TRBV29-1	TRBD1	.	TRBJ1-3	CSVEDDRGSGSGNTIYF	TGCAGCGTTGAGGACGACAGGGGCTCTGGCTCTGGAAACACCATATATTTT
TRBV5-1	.	.	TRBJ1-1	CASSLRAANTEAFF	TGCGCCAGCAGCTTAAGGGCGGCGAACACTGAAGCTTTCTTT
TRBV28	TRBD1	.	TRBJ1-2	CASRETGGLYYGYTF	TGTGCCAGCAGGGAAACAGGGGGATTATACTATGGCTACACCTTC
TRBV10-3	.	once	TRBJ1-4	CAISESIKAPTNEKLFF	TGTGCCATCAGTGAGTCGATCAAGGCCCCAACTAATGAAAAACTGTTTTTT
TRBV5-6	.	.	TRBJ1-2	CASTTGLSNYGYTF	TGTGCCAGCACCACAGGGCTGTCTAACTATGGCTACACCTTC
TRBV7-8	.	once	TRBJ1-2	CASSLAGAGDYGYTF	TGTGCCAGCAGCTTAGCGGGGGCGGGGGACTATGGCTACACCTTC
TRBV6-5	.	.	TRBJ2-1	CASSFGAGERNEQFF	TGTGCCAGCAGTTTCGGGGCAGGGGAGAGAAATGAGCAGTTCTTC
TRBV28	.	.	TRBJ2-1	CASSAPGPRAYNEQFF	TGTGCCAGCAGTGCCCCGGGACCGCGGGCCTACAATGAGCAGTTCTTC
TRBV27	.	.	TRBJ1-5	CASSLGPGYSNQPQHF	TGTGCCAGCAGTCTGGGACCCGGATATAGCAATCAGCCCCAGCATTTT
TRBV5-5	TRBD1	.	TRBJ1-2	CASTSWDRAGSHYGYTF	TGTGCCAGCACTTCATGGGACAGGGCGGGGTCCCACTATGGCTACACCTTC